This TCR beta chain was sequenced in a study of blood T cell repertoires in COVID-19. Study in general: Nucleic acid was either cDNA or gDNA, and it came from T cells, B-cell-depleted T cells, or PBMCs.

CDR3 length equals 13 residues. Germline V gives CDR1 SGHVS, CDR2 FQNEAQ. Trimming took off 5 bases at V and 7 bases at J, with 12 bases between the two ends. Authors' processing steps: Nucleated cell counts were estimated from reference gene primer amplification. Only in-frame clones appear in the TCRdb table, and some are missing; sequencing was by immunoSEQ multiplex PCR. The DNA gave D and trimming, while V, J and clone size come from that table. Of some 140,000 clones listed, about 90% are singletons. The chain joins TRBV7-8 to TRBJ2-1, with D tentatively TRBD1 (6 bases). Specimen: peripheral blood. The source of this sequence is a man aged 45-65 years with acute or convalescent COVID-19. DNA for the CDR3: TGTGCCAGCAGCGCCTCTCAGGGGAATGAGCAGTTCTTC. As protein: CASSASQGNEQFF. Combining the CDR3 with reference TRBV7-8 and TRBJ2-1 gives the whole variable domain GAGVSQSPRYKVAKRGQDVALRCDPISGHVSLFWYQQALGQGPEFLTYFQNEAQLDKSGLPSDRFFAERPEGSVSTLKIQRTQQEDSAVYLCASSASQGNEQFFGPGTRLTVL.